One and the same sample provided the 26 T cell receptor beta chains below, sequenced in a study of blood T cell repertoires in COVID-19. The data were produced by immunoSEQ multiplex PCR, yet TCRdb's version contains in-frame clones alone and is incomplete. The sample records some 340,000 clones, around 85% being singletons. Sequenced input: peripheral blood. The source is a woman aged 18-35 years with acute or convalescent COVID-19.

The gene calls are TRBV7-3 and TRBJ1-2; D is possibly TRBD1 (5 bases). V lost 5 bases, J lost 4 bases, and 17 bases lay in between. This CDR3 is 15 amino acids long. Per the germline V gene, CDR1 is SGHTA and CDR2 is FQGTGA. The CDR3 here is CASSPLREAFYGYTF. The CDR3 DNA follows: TGTGCCAGCAGCCCCCTCAGGGAGGCCTTCTATGGCTACACCTTC.

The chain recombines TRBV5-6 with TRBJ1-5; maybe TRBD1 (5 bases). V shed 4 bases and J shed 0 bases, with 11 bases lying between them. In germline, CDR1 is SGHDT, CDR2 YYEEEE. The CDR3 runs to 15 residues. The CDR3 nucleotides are TGTGCCAGCAGCGTCCGGACAATTAGCAATCAGCCCCAGCATTTT. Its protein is CASSVRTISNQPQHF.

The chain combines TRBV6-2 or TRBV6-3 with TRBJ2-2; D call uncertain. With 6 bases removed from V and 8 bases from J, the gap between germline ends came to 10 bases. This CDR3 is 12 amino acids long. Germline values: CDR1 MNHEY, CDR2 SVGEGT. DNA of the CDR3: TGTGCCAGCAGCCCCCCTAGTGGGGAGCTGTTTTTT. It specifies CASSPPSGELFF.

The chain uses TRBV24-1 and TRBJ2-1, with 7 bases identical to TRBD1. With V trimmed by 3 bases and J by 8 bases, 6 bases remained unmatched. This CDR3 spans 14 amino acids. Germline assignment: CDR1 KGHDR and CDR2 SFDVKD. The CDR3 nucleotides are TGTGCCACCAGTGATCCTGACAGGGTGCATGAGCAGTTCTTC. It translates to CATSDPDRVHEQFF.

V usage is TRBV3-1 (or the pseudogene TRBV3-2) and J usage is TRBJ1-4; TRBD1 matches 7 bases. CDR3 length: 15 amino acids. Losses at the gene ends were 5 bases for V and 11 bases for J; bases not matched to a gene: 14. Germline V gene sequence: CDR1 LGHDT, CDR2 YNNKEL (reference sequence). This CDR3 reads CASSFHGDREGKLFF. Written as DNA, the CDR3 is TGTGCCAGCAGCTTCCATGGAGACAGGGAAGGGAAACTGTTTTTT.

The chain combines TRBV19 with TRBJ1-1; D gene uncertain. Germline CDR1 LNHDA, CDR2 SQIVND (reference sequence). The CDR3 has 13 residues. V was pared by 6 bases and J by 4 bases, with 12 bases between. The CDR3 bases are TGTGCCAGTAGACTGCAGGTAGTCACTGAAGCTTTCTTT. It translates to CASRLQVVTEAFF.

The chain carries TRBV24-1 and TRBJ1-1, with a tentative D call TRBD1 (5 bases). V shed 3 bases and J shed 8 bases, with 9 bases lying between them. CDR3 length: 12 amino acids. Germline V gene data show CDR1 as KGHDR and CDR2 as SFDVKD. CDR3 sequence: CATSDQRQEAFF. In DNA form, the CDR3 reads TGTGCCACCAGTGATCAAAGACAGGAAGCTTTCTTT.

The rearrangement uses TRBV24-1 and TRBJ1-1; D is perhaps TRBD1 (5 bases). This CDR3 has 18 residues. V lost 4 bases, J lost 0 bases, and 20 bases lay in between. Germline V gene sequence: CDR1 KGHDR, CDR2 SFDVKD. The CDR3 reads CATSDSRTHRIMNTEAFF. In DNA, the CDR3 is TGTGCCACCAGTGACTCCCGGACGCACAGGATAATGAACACTGAAGCTTTCTTT.

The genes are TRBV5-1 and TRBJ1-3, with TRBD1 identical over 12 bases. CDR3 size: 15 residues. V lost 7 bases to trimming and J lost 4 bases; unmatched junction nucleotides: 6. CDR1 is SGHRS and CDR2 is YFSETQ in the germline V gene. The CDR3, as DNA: TGCGCCAGCGGGACAGGGGGCGTTGGGGGAAACACCATATATTTT. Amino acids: CASGTGGVGGNTIYF.

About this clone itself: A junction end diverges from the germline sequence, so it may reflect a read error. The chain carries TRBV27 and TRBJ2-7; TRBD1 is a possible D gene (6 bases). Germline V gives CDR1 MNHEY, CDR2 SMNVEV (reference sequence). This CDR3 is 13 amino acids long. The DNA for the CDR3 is TGTGCCAGCAGTTTACTATGGGACACCCAAAGGCACTTC. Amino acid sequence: CASSLLWDTQRHF.

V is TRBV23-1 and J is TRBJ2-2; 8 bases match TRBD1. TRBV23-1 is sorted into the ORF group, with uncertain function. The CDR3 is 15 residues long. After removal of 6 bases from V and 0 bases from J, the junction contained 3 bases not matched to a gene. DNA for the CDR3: TGCGCCAGCAGACGGACAGGGTCGAACACCGGGGAGCTGTTTTTT. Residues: CASRRTGSNTGELFF.

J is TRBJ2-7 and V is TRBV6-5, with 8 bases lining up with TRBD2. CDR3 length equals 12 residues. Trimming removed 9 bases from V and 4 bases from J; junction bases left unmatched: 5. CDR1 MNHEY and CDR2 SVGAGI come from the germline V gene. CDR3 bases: TGTGCCAGTGTACGGGAGGGTTACGAGCAGTACTTC. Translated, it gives CASVREGYEQYF.

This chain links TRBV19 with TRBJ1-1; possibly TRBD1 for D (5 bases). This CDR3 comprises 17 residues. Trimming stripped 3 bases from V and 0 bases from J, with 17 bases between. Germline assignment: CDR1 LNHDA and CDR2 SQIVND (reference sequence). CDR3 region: CASSIFVGGGMNTEAFF. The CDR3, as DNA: TGTGCCAGTAGTATCTTTGTCGGCGGGGGGATGAACACTGAAGCTTTCTTT.

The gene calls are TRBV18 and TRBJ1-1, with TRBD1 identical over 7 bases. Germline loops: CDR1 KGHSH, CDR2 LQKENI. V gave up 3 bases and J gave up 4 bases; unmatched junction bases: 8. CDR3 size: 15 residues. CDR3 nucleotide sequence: TGTGCCAGCTCACCGAGTCAGGGGGAGGTCACTGAAGCTTTCTTT. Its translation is CASSPSQGEVTEAFF.

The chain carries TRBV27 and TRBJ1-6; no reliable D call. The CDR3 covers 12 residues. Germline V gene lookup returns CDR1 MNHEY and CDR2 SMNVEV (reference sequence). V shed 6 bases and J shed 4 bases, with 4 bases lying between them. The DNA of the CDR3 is TGTGCCAGCAGCCAATATAATTCACCCCTCCACTTT. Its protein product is CASSQYNSPLHF.

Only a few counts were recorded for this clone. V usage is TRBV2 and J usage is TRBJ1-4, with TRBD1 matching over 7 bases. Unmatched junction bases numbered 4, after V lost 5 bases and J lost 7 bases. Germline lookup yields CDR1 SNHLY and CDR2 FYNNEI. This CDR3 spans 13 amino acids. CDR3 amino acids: CASSRQGGEKLFF. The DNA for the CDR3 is TGTGCCAGCAGTCGACAGGGTGGTGAAAAACTGTTTTTT.

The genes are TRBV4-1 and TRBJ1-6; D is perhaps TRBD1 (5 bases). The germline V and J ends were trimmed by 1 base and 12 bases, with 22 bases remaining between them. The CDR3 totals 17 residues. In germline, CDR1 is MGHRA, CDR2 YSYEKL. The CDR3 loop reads CASSQGLEGTVRIPLHF. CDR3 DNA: TGCGCCAGCAGCCAAGGGTTGGAGGGGACCGTCCGAATACCCCTCCACTTT.

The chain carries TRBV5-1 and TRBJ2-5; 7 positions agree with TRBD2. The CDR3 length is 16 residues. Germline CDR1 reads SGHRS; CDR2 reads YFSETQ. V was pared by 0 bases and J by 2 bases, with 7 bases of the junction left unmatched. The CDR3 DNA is TGCGCCAGCAGCTTGGTAACGGGGGAGGGTCAAGAGACCCAGTACTTC. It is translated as CASSLVTGEGQETQYF.

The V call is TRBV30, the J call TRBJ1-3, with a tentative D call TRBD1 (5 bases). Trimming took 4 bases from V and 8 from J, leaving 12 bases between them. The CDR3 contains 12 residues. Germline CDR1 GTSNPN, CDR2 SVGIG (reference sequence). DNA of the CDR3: TGTGCCTGGATCGGTTGGGACTACACCATATATTTT. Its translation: CAWIGWDYTIYF.

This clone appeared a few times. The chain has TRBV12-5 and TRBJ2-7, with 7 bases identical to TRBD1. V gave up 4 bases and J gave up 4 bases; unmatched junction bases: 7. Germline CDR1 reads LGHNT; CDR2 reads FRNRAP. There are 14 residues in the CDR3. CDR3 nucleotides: TGTGCTAGTGGTTCGACAGGGACCTCGTACGAGCAGTACTTC. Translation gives CASGSTGTSYEQYF.

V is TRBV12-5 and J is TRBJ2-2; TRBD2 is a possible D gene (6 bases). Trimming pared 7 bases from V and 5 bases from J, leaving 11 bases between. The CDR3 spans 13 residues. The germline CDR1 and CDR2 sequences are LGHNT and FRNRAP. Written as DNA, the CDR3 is TGTGCTAGTGACGGACTACGTACCGGGGAGCTGTTTTTT. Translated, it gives CASDGLRTGELFF.

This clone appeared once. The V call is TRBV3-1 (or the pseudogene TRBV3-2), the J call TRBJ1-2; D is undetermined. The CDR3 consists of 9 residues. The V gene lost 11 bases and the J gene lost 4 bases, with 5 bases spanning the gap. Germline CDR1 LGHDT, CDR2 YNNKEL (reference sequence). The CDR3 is CAHSYGYTF. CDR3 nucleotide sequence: TGTGCCCACTCCTATGGCTACACCTTC.

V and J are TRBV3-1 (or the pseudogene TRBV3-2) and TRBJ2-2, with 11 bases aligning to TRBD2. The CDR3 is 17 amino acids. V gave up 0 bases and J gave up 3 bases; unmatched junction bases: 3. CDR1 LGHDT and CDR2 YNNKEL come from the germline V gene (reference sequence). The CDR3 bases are TGTGCCAGCAGCCAAGAAATAGCGGGAGGGGACACCGGGGAGCTGTTTTTT. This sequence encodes CASSQEIAGGDTGELFF.

This CDR3 is CASSEQGRSGYTF. CDR3 nucleotide sequence: TGTGCCAGCAGCGAACAGGGAAGGAGCGGCTACACCTTC. The chain uses TRBV9 and TRBJ1-2; D is possibly TRBD1 (6 bases). Trimming left V 3 bases short and J 8 bases short, with 14 bases between. This CDR3 has 13 amino acids. Looked up from germline, CDR1 is SGDLS and CDR2 is YYNGEE.

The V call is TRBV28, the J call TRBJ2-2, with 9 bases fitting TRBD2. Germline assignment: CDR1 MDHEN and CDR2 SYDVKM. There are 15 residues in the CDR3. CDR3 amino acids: CAGAREGLGTGELFF. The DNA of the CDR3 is TGTGCGGGGGCGCGGGAGGGCCTTGGCACCGGGGAGCTGTTTTTT.

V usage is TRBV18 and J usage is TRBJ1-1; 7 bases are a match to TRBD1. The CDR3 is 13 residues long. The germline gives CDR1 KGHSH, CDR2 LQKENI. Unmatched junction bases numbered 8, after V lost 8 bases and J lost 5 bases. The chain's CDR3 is CASDRDSGTEAFF. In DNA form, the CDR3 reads TGTGCCAGCGACAGGGACTCCGGGACTGAAGCTTTCTTT.